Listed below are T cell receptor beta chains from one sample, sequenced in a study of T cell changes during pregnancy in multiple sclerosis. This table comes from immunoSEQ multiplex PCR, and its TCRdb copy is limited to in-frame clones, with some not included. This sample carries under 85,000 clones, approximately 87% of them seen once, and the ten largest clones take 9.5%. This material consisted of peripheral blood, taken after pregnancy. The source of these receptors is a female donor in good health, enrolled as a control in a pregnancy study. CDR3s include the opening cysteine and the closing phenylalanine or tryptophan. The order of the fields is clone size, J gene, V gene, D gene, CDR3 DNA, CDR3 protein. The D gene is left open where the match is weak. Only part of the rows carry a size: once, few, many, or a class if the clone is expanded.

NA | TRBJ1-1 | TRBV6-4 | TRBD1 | TGTGCCAGCAACAGGGGCGCAGGCACTGAAGCTTTCTTT | CASNRGAGTEAFF
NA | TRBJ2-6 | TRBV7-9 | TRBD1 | TGTGCCAGCAGCTTAGGACAGGGGAGCTCTGGGGCCAACGTCCTGACTTTC | CASSLGQGSSGANVLTF
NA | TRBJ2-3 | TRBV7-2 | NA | TGTGCCAGCATCCCTGGGCTACGCACAGATACGCAGTATTTT | CASIPGLRTDTQYF
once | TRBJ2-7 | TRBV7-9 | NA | TGTGCCAGCAGCCAGGGGGGCAACGAGCAGTACTTC | CASSQGGNEQYF
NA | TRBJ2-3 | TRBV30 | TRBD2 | TGTGCCTGGATCCTAGCGGGGGTAGATACGCAGTATTTT | CAWILAGVDTQYF
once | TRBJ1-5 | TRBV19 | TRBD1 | TGTGCCAGTAGTCGGACAGGGGGCTCTCCGGAGCCCCAGCATTTT | CASSRTGGSPEPQHF
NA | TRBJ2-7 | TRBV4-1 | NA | TGCGCCAGCAGCCAATCCCCCGGAGTTGTCCACCACTCCTACGAGCAGTACTTC | CASSQSPGVVHHSYEQYF
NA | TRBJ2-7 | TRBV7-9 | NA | TGTGCCAGCAGCTTTTTGCGGGCTGTCGAGCAGTACTTC | CASSFLRAVEQYF
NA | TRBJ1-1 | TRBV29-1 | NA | TGCAGCGTTCACAGGGAGAACACTGAAGCTTTCTTT | CSVHRENTEAFF
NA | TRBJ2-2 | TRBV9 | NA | TGTGCCAGCAGCGTGGCCACAGGAAACGGGGGCACCGGGGAGCTGTTTTTT | CASSVATGNGGTGELFF